A single sample gave rise to the 3 T cell receptor beta chains below, sequenced in a study of T-cell reconstitution after alpha-beta-depleted transplantation in children (dated by TCRdb to the mid-2010s). Read against the paper, the sample's treatment or condition label means: allogeneic hematopoietic cell transplantation with graft depleted of TCRalphabeta T cells and CD19 B cells. The protocol used for the library was PCR. TCRdb records Illumina HiSeq 2500 as the sequencer. TCR library preparation used molecular barcoding, with unique molecular identifiers applied to normalize quantification of the TCRbeta repertoire. TCRdb passed the public sequencing reads through fastp at Q25 and MiXCR, retaining productive beta sequences. Every CDR3 protein is listed once, alongside the most common genes and DNA of its rows. For this sample there are about 980,000 distinct CDR3 sequences; around 30% appear just once. The top ten constitute around 30% of the sample.

Sequencing used PBMCs, mostly from graft donor cells, obtained 360 days after TCRalphabeta/CD19-depleted stem cell transplant. These receptors were collected from a boy younger than two who had a stem cell transplant for SCID, so the T cells may come from the graft donor.

This clonotype has just a few counts. The chain recombines TRBV4-1 with TRBJ1-1, with 7 bases matching TRBD1. CDR3 size: 15 residues. J was trimmed by 3 bases and V by 2 bases; bases with no gene match: 6. Germline V lookup: CDR1 MGHRA, CDR2 YSYEKL. CDR3 amino acids: CASSQRTGIYTEAFF. CDR3 in DNA: TGCGCCAGCAGCCAACGGACAGGTATATACACTGAAGCTTTCTTT.

This clonotype has ten or more counts. This chain uses TRBV2 with TRBJ2-1; D unresolved. The CDR3 extends over 13 amino acids. Trimming took off 5 bases at V and 2 bases at J, with 7 bases between the two ends. Germline loops: CDR1 SNHLY, CDR2 FYNNEI. For the CDR3, the DNA is TGTGCCAGCAGTAGAGAGGCCTACAATGAGCAGTTCTTC. Its protein is CASSREAYNEQFF.

In its sample, this clonotype was seen a few times. The J gene is TRBJ2-5, the V gene TRBV4-1; 7 bases map to TRBD2. Looked up from germline, CDR1 is MGHRA and CDR2 is YSYEKL. The CDR3 sequence is 15 residues long. The V gene end was trimmed by 0 bases and the J gene end by 6 bases; junction bases not matched to a gene: 7. Written as DNA, the CDR3 is TGCGCCAGCAGCCAAGAACCGGGGGGTCTGCAGACCCAGTACTTC. Translated, it gives CASSQEPGGLQTQYF.